The rows below give T cell receptor beta chains drawn from one sample of a study of human T cells and chemical hapten exposure. TCRdb re-called the RACE reads through MiXCR, storing one row per CDR3 protein. The sample shows some 400,000 distinct CDR3 sequences, 4% to 6% of them seen only once. The input for sequencing was whole blood, taken in connection with sensitization to the hapten diphenylcyclopropenone (DPC). The receptor source for this set is a woman aged 50 to 60 with alopecia areata. Some clones in this sample may be carry-over from other donors' samples. The CDR3 runs from the conserved cysteine through the conserved F or W. A D gene is named only where the DNA matches it firmly.

D gene | V gene | CDR3 protein
TRBD1 | TRBV3-1 | CASSRDRGTEAFF
TRBD1 | TRBV5-1 | CASTKDRPSYNEQFF
TRBD2 | TRBV3-1 | CASSSALIAGVQETQYF
NA | TRBV14 | CASSQEGGGAYNEQFF
NA | TRBV7-3 | CASSLARDRPGELFF
NA | TRBV29-1 | CSVVSQGNEQFF
TRBD2 | TRBV27 | CASSSGRALGQGANVLTF
NA | TRBV7-2 | CASSPRGTFARGGYTF
NA | TRBV5-6 | CASSSGVSSYEQYF
TRBD2 | TRBV3-1 | CASSHRLAGTSGIDEQFF
NA | TRBV7-9 | CASSFSFGQQETQYF
NA | TRBV12-3/TRBV12-4 | CASSLMGSGSDTQYF
NA | TRBV11-2 | CASSLGRNSPLHF
NA | TRBV29-1 | CSVVPSAGGSLEQYF
NA | TRBV29-1 | CSVRTGSYEQYF
NA | TRBV19 | CAIQGQLLPYEQYF
NA | TRBV5-6 | CASSGGPNTEAFF
TRBD2 | TRBV28 | CASSTQAGVIYNEQFF